Presented here are 8 T cell receptor beta chains from one specimen sequenced in a study of human T cells and chemical hapten exposure. Time point noted: healthy volunteer bleed at 2 weeks. Total RNA was isolated from whole blood that had not been fractionated. TCRdb called the RACE reads again in MiXCR, with one record for every CDR3 protein. Among around 130,000 distinct CDR3 sequences listed, approximately 9.1% were seen once. Input material: whole blood. These receptors were collected from a male donor in good health. Some clones in this sample may be carry-over from other donors' samples.

In this sample, this clonotype turned up many times. This chain uses TRBV29-1 with TRBJ2-1; 11 bases agree with TRBD2. From germline, CDR1 is SQVTM and CDR2 ANQGSEA. This CDR3 has 14 amino acids. V lost 3 bases to trimming and J lost 8 bases; unmatched junction nucleotides: 6. The CDR3 bases are TGCAGCGTTGACGCTAGCGGGAGGACGTATGAGCAGTTCTTC. Protein: CSVDASGRTYEQFF.

In this sample, this clonotype turned up a few times. The chain has TRBV4-3 and TRBJ1-2; a possible D gene is TRBD1 (5 bases). The CDR3 has 15 residues. V shed 0 bases and J shed 8 bases, with 16 bases lying between them. Germline V gene sequence: CDR1 LGHNA, CDR2 YSLEER. CDR3 nucleotide sequence: TGCGCCAGCAGCCAAGATAACCAGGGTGGGGACGGCTACACCTTC. Translated, it gives CASSQDNQGGDGYTF.

V is TRBV6-5 and J is TRBJ2-5, with TRBD1 as a possible D gene (6 bases). CDR1 and CDR2 from the germline V gene are MNHEY and SVGAGI. CDR3 length equals 14 residues. Deletions cut 6 bases from V and 0 bases from J, with 11 bases between. CDR3 DNA sequence: TGTGCCAGCAGCCCCAGGGGAAACCAAGAGACCCAGTACTTC. This translates into CASSPRGNQETQYF.

The chain employs TRBV12-3 or TRBV12-4 and TRBJ2-3; 12 positions match TRBD2. V lost 4 bases and J lost 4; bases outside the gene matches: 3. The CDR3 covers 15 residues. The CDR3 DNA reads TGTGCCAGCAGTTATCTAGCGGGAGGGCCAGATACGCAGTATTTT. Protein product: CASSYLAGGPDTQYF.

This clonotype was seen only a few times. This rearrangement joins TRBV6-6 to TRBJ1-6, with TRBD1 matching over 8 bases. V lost 6 bases to trimming and J lost 5 bases; unmatched junction nucleotides: 3. The CDR3 consists of 14 residues. Germline loops: CDR1 MNHNY, CDR2 SVGAGI (reference sequence). This CDR3 is CASSAQGDNSPLHF. The CDR3 coding sequence is TGTGCCAGCAGCGCACAGGGGGATAATTCACCCCTCCACTTT.

In this sample, this clonotype turned up many times. This sequence joins TRBV5-5 and TRBJ2-7; 11 bases agree with TRBD2. Germline assignment: CDR1 SGHKS and CDR2 YYEKEE (reference sequence). The CDR3 sequence is 16 residues long. V shed 4 bases and J 3 bases; nucleotides not matched to a gene: 9. For the CDR3, the DNA is TGTGCCAGCAGCCCACAAGGGACTAGCGGAATCTACGAGCAGTACTTC. This gives the protein CASSPQGTSGIYEQYF.

This clonotype turned up a few times. J is TRBJ1-6 and V is TRBV20-1, with D perhaps matching TRBD1 (5 bases). V gave up 1 base and J gave up 0 bases, with 16 bases separating them. The CDR3 has 18 amino acids. Germline V gene lookup returns CDR1 DFQATT and CDR2 SNEGSKA (reference sequence). CDR3 in DNA: TGCAGTGCTAGAGCGGGGGGGGAACTCTACTCCTATAATTCACCCCTCCACTTT. Translated: CSARAGGELYSYNSPLHF.

In its sample, this clonotype was seen many times. The chain joins TRBV6-2 or TRBV6-3 to TRBJ1-5, with 9 nucleotides matching TRBD1. The CDR3 loop spans 15 amino acids. CDR1 is MNHEY and CDR2 is SVGEGT in the germline V gene. V lost 5 bases, J lost 6 bases, and 8 bases stayed unmatched. The CDR3 coding sequence is TGTGCCAGCAGTCAGGGGACAGGGCAGACTCAGCCCCAGCATTTT. Protein sequence: CASSQGTGQTQPQHF.